Listed here are 27 T cell receptor beta chains from one sample, sequenced in a study of blood T cell repertoires in COVID-19. Assay: immunoSEQ multiplex PCR; the TCRdb copy retains only in-frame clones and omits some. Of fewer than 200,000 clones in the sample, about 83% were seen once. The sample consisted of peripheral blood. The origin of the receptors is a man in his forties or fifties who had recovered from COVID-19.

The gene calls are TRBV6-2 or TRBV6-3 and TRBJ2-2, with D perhaps TRBD2 (6 bases). The CDR3 consists of 14 residues. The germline gives CDR1 MNHEY, CDR2 SVGEGT. The germline V and J ends were trimmed by 5 bases and 6 bases, with 13 bases remaining between them. CDR3 sequence (DNA): TGTGCCAGCAGTCCGGAGTGGGGGGCCGGGGAGCTGTTTTTT. This sequence encodes CASSPEWGAGELFF.

V gene TRBV13 combines with J gene TRBJ2-7; TRBD2 aligns across 8 bases. CDR3 length equals 13 residues. CDR1 and CDR2 from the germline V gene are PRHDT and FYEKMQ (reference sequence). J was trimmed by 3 bases and V by 7 bases; bases with no gene match: 5. The CDR3: CASTLAGRYEQYF. As DNA, the CDR3 is TGTGCCAGCACCCTAGCGGGCCGCTACGAGCAGTACTTC.

The genes are TRBV7-8 and TRBJ2-4; D is possibly TRBD2 (6 bases). The V end was cut by 5 bases, the J end by 0 bases, with 14 bases between. The germline gives CDR1 SGHVS, CDR2 FQNEAQ. CDR3 length equals 16 residues. The CDR3 DNA sequence: TGTGCCAGCAGCACTTACGGGGACTCAGCCAAAAACATTCAGTACTTC. Its translation: CASSTYGDSAKNIQYF.

The CDR3 nucleotides read TGTGCCAGCTCACCAATCGACTCGGAATCTAACTATGGCTACACCTTC. Translating it yields CASSPIDSESNYGYTF. J is TRBJ1-2 and V is TRBV18; unclear D gene. Germline CDR1 and CDR2: KGHSH and LQKENI. Trimming cost V 2 bases and J 0 bases, with 13 bases left between them. The CDR3 is 16 amino acids.

This clone has only a few counts. The chain joins TRBV7-9 to TRBJ1-6, with 9 bases lining up with TRBD1. This CDR3 contains 18 residues. The germline V gene encodes CDR1 SEHNR and CDR2 FQNEAQ (reference sequence). Trimming cost V 5 bases and J 7 bases; bases outside gene matches: 15. The CDR3 region has the DNA TGTGCCAGCAGCGCAAGTCCCGGGACAGGGAAGTGGAATTCACCCCTCCACTTT. It encodes CASSASPGTGKWNSPLHF.

V is TRBV7-2 and J is TRBJ2-1; 7 bases are a match to TRBD1. This CDR3 region has 13 residues. Germline assignment: CDR1 SGHTA and CDR2 FQGNSA. V lost 1 base, J lost 7 bases, and 1 base stayed unmatched. CDR3 in amino acids: CASSLDRGNEQFF. The CDR3 nucleotides are TGTGCCAGCAGCTTAGACAGGGGTAATGAGCAGTTCTTC.

The V gene is TRBV20-1, the J gene TRBJ2-7, with D possibly being TRBD2 (6 bases). The germline gives CDR1 DFQATT, CDR2 SNEGSKA (reference sequence). CDR3 length: 11 residues. Trimming took 4 bases from V and 5 from J, leaving 9 bases between them. The CDR3 DNA reads TGCAGTGCTAAAGGGACTCACGAGCAGTACTTC. This translates into CSAKGTHEQYF.

CDR3: CASSSRLPSGTGELFF. The CDR3 nucleotides are TGTGCCAGCAGCTCTCGACTGCCCTCTGGCACCGGGGAGCTGTTTTTT. The chain is built from TRBV9 and TRBJ2-2; unclear D gene. Trimming removed 4 bases at V and 4 bases at J, with 17 bases between. This CDR3 contains 16 residues. Germline CDR1 is SGDLS and CDR2 is YYNGEE. Full variable domain (outside the CDR3, taken from reference TRBV9 and TRBJ2-2): DSGVTQTPKHLITATGQRVTLRCSPRSGDLSVYWYQQSLDQGLQFLIQYYNGEERAKGNILERFSAQQFPDLHSELNLSSLELGDSALYFCASSSRLPSGTGELFFGEGSRLTVL.

The chain links TRBV6-4 to TRBJ2-5; 7 nucleotides match TRBD2. J gave up 1 base and V 0 bases, and 2 bases lay outside the gene matches. The CDR3 is 15 residues long. Germline assignment: CDR1 MRHNA and CDR2 SNTAGT. CDR3 in DNA: TGTGCCAGCAGTGACTCGAGGGAGGGCCAAGAGACCCAGTACTTC. Its protein product is CASSDSREGQETQYF.

V gene TRBV4-3 combines with J gene TRBJ2-3; TRBD2 matches 9 bases. The V gene's germline CDR1 is LGHNA and CDR2 YSLEER. This CDR3 is 17 amino acids long. The V segment lost 5 bases and the J segment 10 bases; nucleotides outside the gene matches: 19. Here the CDR3 DNA reads TGCGCCAGCAGCGCTACATGGCGGGGGGGCAGTAGGGTCTCGCAGTATTTT. This gives the protein CASSATWRGGSRVSQYF.

J is TRBJ1-2 and V is TRBV21-1; TRBD1 was called by the table and not checked on the DNA. TRBV21-1 is designated a pseudogene. The CDR3 is 16 amino acids. The CDR3 coding sequence is TGTGCCAGCAGCTCAATACCCGGGACAGCCAACTATGGCTACACCTTC. Translation gives CASSSIPGTANYGYTF.

The genes are TRBV19 and TRBJ1-1; 8 nucleotides align to TRBD1. The CDR3 runs to 17 residues. The germline gives CDR1 LNHDA, CDR2 SQIVND (reference sequence). Trimming removed 5 bases from V and 0 bases from J; junction bases left unmatched: 11. The DNA for the CDR3 is TGTGCCAGTAGTGCCCGACAGGGGCGTTCTTTGAACACTGAAGCTTTCTTT. Translating gives CASSARQGRSLNTEAFF.

This clone was seen a single time. The chain has TRBV5-4 and TRBJ2-5, with 8 bases aligning to TRBD2. The V segment lost 6 bases and the J segment 3 bases; nucleotides outside the gene matches: 10. CDR3 length equals 15 residues. CDR1 is SGHNT and CDR2 is YYREEE in the germline V gene (reference sequence). The CDR3 DNA follows: TGTGCCAGCACCAAGGGAGCGGGAGAAGAAGAGACCCAGTACTTC. Translation gives CASTKGAGEEETQYF. Full variable domain (missing parts from reference TRBV5-4 and TRBJ2-5): ETGVTQSPTHLIKTRGQQVTLRCSSQSGHNTVSWYQQALGQGPQFIFQYYREEENGRGNFPPRFSGLQFPNYSSELNVNALELDDSALYLCASTKGAGEEETQYFGPGTRLLVL.

The rearrangement joins TRBV10-2 to TRBJ2-2, with 8 nucleotides matching TRBD2. The CDR3 has 15 residues. Per germline, CDR1 WSHSY and CDR2 SAAADI. V gave up 3 bases and J gave up 5 bases; unmatched junction bases: 5. The CDR3 loop reads CASSESGGSTGELFF. The CDR3 DNA sequence: TGCGCCAGCAGTGAAAGCGGGGGTAGTACCGGGGAGCTGTTTTTT.

This rearrangement joins TRBV7-9 to TRBJ2-7, with 9 bases lining up with TRBD1. Germline CDR1 and CDR2: SEHNR and FQNEAQ (reference sequence). The CDR3 runs 16 residues. Losses at the gene ends were 3 bases for V and 3 bases for J; bases not matched to a gene: 9. Written as DNA, the CDR3 is TGTGCCAGCAGCTTTCCTTTGGGACAGGGTGACTACGAGCAGTACTTC. Amino acid sequence: CASSFPLGQGDYEQYF.

The chain couples TRBV24-1 to TRBJ2-1; 10 bases agree with TRBD1. V gave up 4 bases and J gave up 5 bases; unmatched junction bases: 10. The CDR3 is made up of 17 amino acids. CDR1 and CDR2 (germline): KGHDR, SFDVKD. CDR3 region: CATSDRTGTGVHNEQFF. DNA of the CDR3: TGTGCCACCAGTGACCGTACTGGGACAGGGGTTCACAATGAGCAGTTCTTC.

This clone was seen only a few times. This sequence joins TRBV11-1 and TRBJ2-7, with D uncertain. Looked up from germline, CDR1 is SGHAT and CDR2 is FQDESV (reference sequence). The ends were cut back, 1 base at V and 2 bases at J, with 9 bases in the middle. The CDR3 is 14 residues long. The CDR3 DNA sequence: TGTGCCAGCAGCTTAGGCAGCGACGCCTACGAGCAGTACTTC. Amino acids: CASSLGSDAYEQYF. The complete variable domain, with remaining parts taken from reference TRBV11-1 and TRBJ2-7, reads EAEVAQSPRYKITEKSQAVAFWCDPISGHATLYWYRQILGQGPELLVQFQDESVVDDSQLPKDRFSAERLKGVDSTLKIQPAELGDSAMYLCASSLGSDAYEQYFGPGTRLTVT.

This clone was counted a single time. V gene TRBV7-2 combines with J gene TRBJ2-7; D might be TRBD1 (6 bases). Trimming pared 1 base from V and 4 bases from J, leaving 11 bases between. The CDR3 consists of 14 residues. CDR1 and CDR2 (germline): SGHTA, FQGNSA. The CDR3 protein is CASSLGGDTYEQYF. The CDR3 DNA reads as TGTGCCAGCAGCTTAGGTGGGGACACTTACGAGCAGTACTTC.

The chain recombines TRBV4-1 with TRBJ1-1, with 9 bases identical to TRBD1. J gave up 5 bases and V 1 base, and 5 bases lay outside the gene matches. The CDR3 has 15 amino acids. Germline V CDR1 and CDR2: MGHRA, YSYEKL. As DNA, the CDR3 is TGCGCCAGCAGCCAAGTAAGAGGGACAGGGACTGAAGCTTTCTTT. It codes for CASSQVRGTGTEAFF.

The CDR3 DNA reads as TGTGCCAGCAGTTTGATAACGGGTTCCTACGAGCAGTACTTC. Amino acid sequence: CASSLITGSYEQYF. This rearrangement joins TRBV28 to TRBJ2-7, with no clear D. The CDR3 is 14 residues long. The germline V and J ends were trimmed by 3 bases and 1 base, with 10 bases remaining between them. CDR1 and CDR2 (germline): MDHEN, SYDVKM.

This chain connects TRBV19 to TRBJ1-4, with TRBD1 identical over 9 bases. CDR3 length: 14 residues. The V and J ends lost 2 bases and 8 bases, in that order; junction bases with no gene match: 3. Germline CDR1 LNHDA, CDR2 SQIVND (reference sequence). CDR3 region: CASSITGGGEKLFF. The CDR3 DNA reads TGTGCCAGTAGTATAACAGGGGGCGGCGAAAAACTGTTTTTT.

The chain carries TRBV10-3 and TRBJ2-2; 8 bases map to TRBD2. CDR1 and CDR2 (germline): ENHRY, SYGVKD. The J segment lost 3 bases and the V segment lost 4 bases, leaving 1 base of the junction unmatched. This CDR3 is 14 amino acids long. CDR3 nucleotide sequence: TGTGCCATCAGTGTGGGACTAGACACCGGGGAGCTGTTTTTT. This encodes CAISVGLDTGELFF.

This clone occurred once. The chain combines TRBV7-3 with TRBJ2-3; TRBD2 matches 9 bases. Germline values: CDR1 SGHTA, CDR2 FQGTGA. The CDR3 contains 16 residues. V lost 4 bases to trimming and J lost 2 bases; unmatched junction nucleotides: 7. Written as DNA, the CDR3 is TGTGCCAGCAGCTCTTTTAGCGGGGGAGCCACAGATACGCAGTATTTT. It yields the protein CASSSFSGGATDTQYF.

There are a few counts of this clone. The chain links TRBV7-9 to TRBJ1-3, with unresolved D. Germline loops: CDR1 SEHNR, CDR2 FQNEAQ (reference sequence). V was shortened by 11 bases and J by 2 bases, with 13 bases between the two germline ends. This CDR3 is 13 amino acids long. The CDR3 loop reads CAYSRGTGNTIYF. CDR3 DNA: TGTGCCTACTCTCGAGGGACTGGAAACACCATATATTTT.

J is TRBJ2-3 and V is TRBV5-4, with D possibly TRBD1 on 6 matching bases. This CDR3 is 14 amino acids long. The V end lost 0 bases, the J end lost 6 bases, and 11 bases lay between the germline ends. CDR1 and CDR2 (germline): SGHNT, YYREEE (reference sequence). The CDR3 nucleotides read TGTGCCAGCAGCTTGGGCAGGGGCCCCGATACGCAGTATTTT. Protein product: CASSLGRGPDTQYF.

The chain carries TRBV6-2 or TRBV6-3 and TRBJ2-5; TRBD2 aligns across 13 bases. The CDR3 covers 15 residues. CDR1 and CDR2 from the germline V gene are MNHEY and SVGEGT. After removal of 6 bases from V and 5 bases from J, the junction contained 6 bases not matched to a gene. The CDR3 loop is CASSPTSGGAETQYF. The DNA of the CDR3 is TGTGCCAGCAGCCCCACTAGCGGGGGGGCCGAGACCCAGTACTTC.

The chain uses TRBV30 and TRBJ1-5; unclear D gene. This CDR3 has 13 residues. CDR1 and CDR2 from the germline V gene are GTSNPN and SVGIG (reference sequence). Deletions cut 0 bases from V and 6 bases from J, with 9 bases between. Here the CDR3 reads CAWSVEAGQPQHF. The DNA for the CDR3 is TGTGCCTGGAGTGTAGAGGCGGGTCAGCCCCAGCATTTT.